Following are 27 T cell receptor beta chains from one sample sequenced in a study of blood T cell repertoires in COVID-19. Clones were read by immunoSEQ multiplex PCR, and TCRdb kept only the in-frame ones, dropping some. The table records nearly 350,000 clones, about 86% of them present only once. Sequenced input: peripheral blood. These receptor sequences come from a man aged 30 to 45 with active or convalescent COVID-19.

This clone was observed a few times. V gene TRBV27 combines with J gene TRBJ2-1, with TRBD2 identical over 10 bases. V was clipped by 3 bases and J by 6 bases; unmatched bases: 8. The CDR3 is 16 residues long. Germline V gene lookup returns CDR1 MNHEY and CDR2 SMNVEV (reference sequence). The CDR3 DNA follows: TGTGCCAGCAGTTTTTTAGGCGGGACTAGCGTCAATGAGCAGTTCTTC. Translating gives CASSFLGGTSVNEQFF.

The chain couples TRBV5-1 to TRBJ2-5, with 11 positions matching TRBD2. The germline CDR1 and CDR2 sequences are SGHRS and YFSETQ. The CDR3 covers 16 residues. J gave up 6 bases and V 5 bases, and 12 bases lay outside the gene matches. The CDR3 region has the DNA TGCGCCAGCAGTCTCCTTAGCGGGGGGGCCGGGCAGACCCAGTACTTC. Its translation: CASSLLSGGAGQTQYF.

This chain joins TRBV19 and TRBJ2-2; unclear D gene. CDR3 length: 13 amino acids. Germline V gives CDR1 LNHDA, CDR2 SQIVND (reference sequence). V lost 6 bases, J lost 5 bases, and 10 bases lay in between. The CDR3 coding sequence is TGTGCCAGTAGCCCTTCAGGAACCGGGGAGCTGTTTTTT. As protein: CASSPSGTGELFF.

The chain joins TRBV30 to TRBJ2-5, with D possibly matching TRBD1 (6 bases). This CDR3 region has 13 residues. Germline V lookup: CDR1 GTSNPN, CDR2 SVGIG (reference sequence). V was trimmed by 5 bases and J by 6 bases, leaving 16 bases between them. This chain's CDR3 is CAWYSQGWQTQYF. The CDR3 DNA is TGTGCCTGGTATTCTCAGGGGTGGCAGACCCAGTACTTC.

The V gene is TRBV27, the J gene TRBJ1-6; 7 nucleotides line up with TRBD1. Germline values: CDR1 MNHEY, CDR2 SMNVEV (reference sequence). V trimming: 9 bases; J trimming: 9 bases; junction bases outside the gene matches: 14. The CDR3 extends over 15 amino acids. CDR3 sequence: CAREGSGDSPSPLHF. The CDR3 DNA follows: TGTGCCAGGGAGGGGAGTGGGGACAGCCCTTCACCCCTCCACTTT.

The chain carries TRBV7-2 and TRBJ2-1; TRBD1 is a possible D gene (5 bases). The CDR3 has 18 residues. The V gene's germline CDR1 is SGHTA and CDR2 FQGNSA. The V gene lost 0 bases and the J gene lost 2 bases, with 17 bases spanning the gap. The CDR3 region has the DNA TGTGCCAGCAGCTTAGCACCCTTAGGCAGGGTGGCCTACAATGAGCAGTTCTTC. Its translation is CASSLAPLGRVAYNEQFF.

The chain joins TRBV7-3 to TRBJ2-1; 7 bases agree with TRBD2. Germline V gives CDR1 SGHTA, CDR2 FQGTGA. The CDR3 is 15 amino acids. The ends lost 5 bases at V and 3 bases at J; junction bases unmatched: 7. The CDR3: CASSHNSGFYNEQFF. Written as DNA, the CDR3 is TGTGCCAGCAGCCACAATAGCGGGTTCTACAATGAGCAGTTCTTC.

The chain joins TRBV4-1 to TRBJ2-5; D might be TRBD1 (6 bases). Germline V lookup: CDR1 MGHRA, CDR2 YSYEKL. The CDR3 loop spans 13 amino acids. Trimming removed 3 bases from V and 8 bases from J, with 13 bases in between. As DNA, the CDR3 is TGCGCCAGCAGCCAGCAGACAGGTAGAACCCAGTACTTC. This codes for CASSQQTGRTQYF.

The V and J genes are TRBV28 and TRBJ2-1; 12 bases fit TRBD1. This CDR3 comprises 15 residues. Germline-derived CDR1 and CDR2 are MDHEN and SYDVKM. J lost 6 bases, V lost 4 bases, and 4 bases had no gene match. In DNA, the CDR3 is TGTGCCAGCAGTTCCGCGGGACAGGGGGCCAATGAGCAGTTCTTC. This codes for CASSSAGQGANEQFF.

The chain recombines TRBV7-3 with TRBJ2-2; tentative D call: TRBD2 (7 bases). Germline V gene sequence: CDR1 SGHTA, CDR2 FQGTGA. V shed 2 bases and J shed 6 bases, with 13 bases lying between them. This CDR3 is 15 amino acids long. The CDR3 bases are TGTGCCAGCAGCTTATCCAGGGGAGGGGCCGGGGAGCTGTTTTTT. Protein: CASSLSRGGAGELFF. The variable domain in full, with the rest retrieved from reference TRBV7-3 and TRBJ2-2, is GAGVSQTPSNKVTEKGKYVELRCDPISGHTALYWYRQSLGQGPEFLIYFQGTGAADDSGLPNDRFFAVRPEGSVSTLKIQRTERGDSAVYLCASSLSRGGAGELFFGEGSRLTVL.

The rearrangement joins TRBV5-1 to TRBJ2-3, with TRBD2 identical over 11 bases. Germline CDR1 and CDR2: SGHRS and YFSETQ. V lost 4 bases and J lost 3; bases outside the gene matches: 10. CDR3 length equals 17 residues. The CDR3, as DNA: TGCGCCAGCAGCCCCCCACTAGCGGGAGATGGGACAGATACGCAGTATTTT. This encodes CASSPPLAGDGTDTQYF.

The chain couples TRBV15 to TRBJ2-7; D possibly corresponds to TRBD2 (5 bases). Germline V gene data show CDR1 as LNHNV and CDR2 as YYDKDF (reference sequence). This CDR3 spans 17 amino acids. V lost 0 bases and J lost 6, with 21 bases in between. DNA of the CDR3: TGTGCCACCAGCAGAGAAAGGAGTGGCGACTATTGGGGCGAGCAGTACTTC. This encodes CATSRERSGDYWGEQYF.

The chain links TRBV29-1 to TRBJ2-2, with D possibly matching TRBD1 (5 bases). This CDR3 spans 13 amino acids. Germline V lookup: CDR1 SQVTM, CDR2 ANQGSEA. Deletions cut 7 bases from V and 3 bases from J, with 12 bases between. The CDR3 DNA reads TGCAGCGCCCGGCAGGGCGACACCGGGGAGCTGTTTTTT. It codes for CSARQGDTGELFF.

The chain joins TRBV12-3 or TRBV12-4 to TRBJ2-1, with 7 bases identical to TRBD1. This CDR3 contains 13 residues. V shed 6 bases and J 2 bases; nucleotides not matched to a gene: 1. The CDR3 reads CASSGTAYNEQFF. The CDR3 bases are TGTGCCAGCAGCGGGACAGCCTACAATGAGCAGTTCTTC.

This chain links TRBV6-5 with TRBJ1-5; D perhaps matches TRBD1 (6 bases). Trimming shortened V by 2 bases and J by 9 bases, and 11 bases separated the two germline ends. The CDR3 contains 13 residues. Germline-derived CDR1 and CDR2 are MNHEY and SVGAGI. CDR3 residues: CASSYGAGAPQHF. CDR3 nucleotides: TGTGCCAGCAGTTACGGAGCAGGGGCGCCCCAGCATTTT.

The V call is TRBV6-1, the J call TRBJ2-7; the D is unclear. The CDR3 totals 14 residues. Germline CDR1 and CDR2: MNHNS and SASEGT. The V end was cut by 2 bases, the J end by 1 base, with 9 bases between. CDR3 nucleotide sequence: TGTGCCAGCAGTGAACCAGGTCCGTCCTACGAGCAGTACTTC. Translating it yields CASSEPGPSYEQYF.

This chain joins TRBV7-7 and TRBJ2-1; 9 nucleotides match TRBD2. Germline values: CDR1 SSHAT, CDR2 FNYEAQ (reference sequence). V lost 0 bases to trimming and J lost 4 bases; unmatched junction nucleotides: 1. The CDR3 sequence is 15 residues long. The CDR3 DNA reads as TGTGCCAGCAGCTTAGCTAGCGGGAGATACAATGAGCAGTTCTTC. It specifies CASSLASGRYNEQFF.

The V and J genes are TRBV7-2 and TRBJ1-5, with D possibly being TRBD1 (5 bases). V was clipped by 4 bases and J by 4 bases, with 17 bases between them. CDR1 is SGHTA and CDR2 is FQGNSA in the germline V gene. The CDR3 sequence is 16 residues long. The CDR3 sequence is CASSSGVQGWNQPQHF. CDR3 sequence (DNA): TGTGCCAGCAGCTCCGGTGTGCAGGGATGGAATCAGCCCCAGCATTTT.

The chain couples TRBV7-2 to TRBJ1-4, with D uncertain. Germline loops: CDR1 SGHTA, CDR2 FQGNSA. Trimming pared 7 bases from V and 4 bases from J, leaving 10 bases between. CDR3 length: 13 amino acids. This chain's CDR3 is CASMRGVNEKLFF. Written as DNA, the CDR3 is TGTGCCAGCATGCGCGGGGTTAATGAAAAACTGTTTTTT.

V is TRBV19 and J is TRBJ1-2; TRBD1 matches at 8 bases. The CDR3 length is 14 residues. Germline CDR1 LNHDA, CDR2 SQIVND (reference sequence). V was pared by 7 bases and J by 5 bases, with 9 bases of the junction left unmatched. CDR3 protein: CASNHKGQAYGYTF. CDR3 bases: TGTGCCAGTAATCACAAGGGACAGGCTTATGGCTACACCTTC.

This rearrangement joins TRBV30 to TRBJ2-1; 8 bases are shared with TRBD2. The germline gives CDR1 GTSNPN, CDR2 SVGIG (reference sequence). Trimming removed 6 bases from V and 10 bases from J; junction bases left unmatched: 17. The CDR3 is 15 amino acids. Here the CDR3 reads CACDPSTLAGKEQFF. DNA of the CDR3: TGTGCCTGCGACCCATCGACGTTAGCGGGGAAGGAGCAGTTCTTC.

The chain joins TRBV5-4 to TRBJ2-3; D gene uncertain. CDR1 is SGHNT, CDR2 YYREEE, per germline (reference sequence). V was clipped by 2 bases and J by 8 bases, with 15 bases between them. This CDR3 region has 14 residues. The CDR3 spells CASSFSSVAATQYF. The CDR3 DNA reads as TGTGCCAGCAGCTTCTCTAGTGTCGCTGCTACGCAGTATTTT.

J is TRBJ2-7 and V is TRBV5-1; 12 bases line up with TRBD2. The V and J ends lost 4 bases and 6 bases, in that order; junction bases with no gene match: 11. Germline V gives CDR1 SGHRS, CDR2 YFSETQ. This CDR3 has 16 amino acids. The CDR3 DNA reads as TGCGCCAGCAGCCCGACTAGCGGGGGCCATGTCTCCGAGCAGTACTTC. Its translation is CASSPTSGGHVSEQYF.

The chain carries TRBV19 and TRBJ1-3, with TRBD1 matching over 7 bases. CDR3 length: 15 amino acids. The junction had 8 bases not matched to a gene; V was cut back by 9 bases and J by 0 bases. Germline V gene sequence: CDR1 LNHDA, CDR2 SQIVND (reference sequence). As DNA, the CDR3 is TGTGCCAGCGATACAGGGGACGCCTCTGGAAACACCATATATTTT. Translating gives CASDTGDASGNTIYF.

V and J are TRBV6-5 and TRBJ1-4; the match to TRBD1 covers 7 bases. The V segment lost 6 bases and the J segment 4 bases; nucleotides outside the gene matches: 8. The CDR3 has 15 amino acids. Germline lookup yields CDR1 MNHEY and CDR2 SVGAGI. The CDR3 loop is CASSYSGTDNEKLFF. DNA of the CDR3: TGTGCCAGCAGCTATTCCGGGACAGATAATGAAAAACTGTTTTTT.

CDR3 DNA sequence: TGCGCCAGCAGGGCGACAGGGGGCCTGGAGACCCAGTACTTC. It is translated as CASRATGGLETQYF. The chain employs TRBV5-1 and TRBJ2-5, with TRBD1 matching 10 bases. V was clipped by 5 bases and J by 5 bases; unmatched bases: 6. Germline CDR1 SGHRS, CDR2 YFSETQ. This CDR3 has 14 residues.

J is TRBJ2-2 and V is TRBV7-9; possibly TRBD1 for D (5 bases). The CDR3 is made up of 15 amino acids. Per the germline V gene, CDR1 is SEHNR and CDR2 is FQNEAQ (reference sequence). Trimming cost V 1 base and J 2 bases, with 8 bases left between them. CDR3 sequence reads: CASSLGQRNTGELFF. The CDR3 bases are TGTGCCAGCAGCTTAGGACAGCGTAACACCGGGGAGCTGTTTTTT.